This TCR beta chain was sequenced for a study of T cells in Graves' hyperthyroidism and ophthalmopathy. The trim removed 2 bases at V and 1 base at J, leaving 3 bases unmatched. This CDR3 is built from 16 residues. This clonotype was found many times. TCR beta CDR3 regions were amplified from RNA transcripts. RT-PCR in the first round (using the HTBI primer set) targeted the TCR CDR3. TCRdb reprocessed the multiplex PCR reads via MiXCR and lists one record per CDR3 protein. The data show about 400,000 distinct CDR3 sequences, 20% to 25% seen once. This TCR came from a man aged 45 to 65 with Graves' hyperthyroidism. The chain combines TRBV12-3 or TRBV12-4 with TRBJ2-3, with 10 nucleotides matching TRBD2. Sequencing was done on a sample of blood. The DNA of the CDR3 is TGTGCCAGCAGTTTAAGCGGGAGGGCGGGCACAGATACGCAGTATTTT. It yields the protein CASSLSGRAGTDTQYF.